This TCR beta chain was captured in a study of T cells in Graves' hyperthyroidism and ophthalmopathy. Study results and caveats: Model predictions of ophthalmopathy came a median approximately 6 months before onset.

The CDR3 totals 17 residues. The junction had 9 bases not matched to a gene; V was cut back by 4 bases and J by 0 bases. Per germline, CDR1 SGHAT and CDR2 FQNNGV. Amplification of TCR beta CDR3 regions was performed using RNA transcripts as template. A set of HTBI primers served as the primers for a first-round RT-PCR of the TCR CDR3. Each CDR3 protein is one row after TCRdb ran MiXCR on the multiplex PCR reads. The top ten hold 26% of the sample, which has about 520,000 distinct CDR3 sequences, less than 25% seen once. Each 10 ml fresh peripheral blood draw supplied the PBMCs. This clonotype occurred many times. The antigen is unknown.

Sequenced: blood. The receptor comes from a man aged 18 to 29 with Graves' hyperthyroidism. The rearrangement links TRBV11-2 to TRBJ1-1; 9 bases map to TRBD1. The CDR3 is CASSSGTGFSMNTEAFF. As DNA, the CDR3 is TGTGCCAGCAGCTCAGGGACAGGGTTCTCCATGAACACTGAAGCTTTCTTT. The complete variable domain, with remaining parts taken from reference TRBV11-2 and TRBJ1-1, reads EAGVAQSPRYKIIEKRQSVAFWCNPISGHATLYWYQQILGQGPKLLIQFQNNGVVDDSQLPKDRFSAERLKGVDSTLKIQPAKLEDSAVYLCASSSGTGFSMNTEAFFGQGTRLTVV.